This TCR beta chain comes out of a study of Ad26.COV2.S vaccination and SARS-CoV-2 variants. Study overall: Intramuscular Ad26.COV2.S doses were given once or twice, 56 days apart.

To note about this clone: Its antigen remains unidentified.

Germline lookup yields CDR1 SNHLY and CDR2 FYNNEI. The V gene lost 4 bases and the J gene lost 2 bases, with 12 bases spanning the gap. The CDR3 totals 15 residues. The treatment was: some 19 received Ad26.COV2.S at low or high dose, single or two shots; 5 received placebo; per-sample allocation not given. The study sampled participants on day 63 after the first vaccine or placebo injection. Here immunoSEQ multiplex PCR was the method, and the copy in TCRdb shows in-frame clones only, minus some. The sample records roughly 330,000 clones, roughly 90% being singletons. Study results and caveats: Reports say spike-specific CD8+ and CD4+ T cell responses covered substantial breadth after vaccination.

The specimen comprised peripheral blood, sampled in a trial of Ad26.COV2.S vaccine versus placebo. The receptor was isolated from a person between 18 and 60 years old who received the Ad26.COV2.S COVID-19 vaccine or a placebo. J is TRBJ2-1 and V is TRBV2; either TRBD1 or TRBD2 may supply D (5 bases each). The CDR3 DNA reads TGTGCCAGCAGTGGCGAGGGGCTGACCTACAATGAGCAGTTCTTC. This translates into CASSGEGLTYNEQFF.